This is a list of T cell receptor beta chains from one sample in a study of blood T cell repertoires in COVID-19. Libraries were prepared by immunoSEQ multiplex PCR; TCRdb keeps only in-frame clonotypes and omits some of them. The data show 200,000 to 250,000 clones, with less than 85% seen just once and 1.8% held by the top ten. Material for sequencing was PBMCs or T cells enriched from blood (not recorded which). These receptors all come from a man between 60 and 75 years old who had recovered from COVID-19. CDR3s include the opening cysteine and the closing phenylalanine or tryptophan. The D gene is left open where the match is weak. Expanded clones are given a class, and other clones once, few, many or no size at all.

d_gene: NA
abundance: NA
v_gene: TRBV24-1
j_gene: TRBJ2-5
CDR3nt: TGTGCCACCAGTGTCTCCACCGGGCTAGCGAGAGCGCAAGAGACCCAGTACTTC
CDR3aa: CATSVSTGLARAQETQYF

d_gene: NA
abundance: NA
v_gene: TRBV2
j_gene: TRBJ1-6
CDR3nt: TGTGCCAGCAGTGAAAGACTTCTTTACGGAAATTCACCCCTCCACTTT
CDR3aa: CASSERLLYGNSPLHF

d_gene: TRBD1
abundance: NA
v_gene: TRBV6-2/TRBV6-3
j_gene: TRBJ1-5
CDR3nt: TGTGCCAGCAGTCAGAGACAGGGACATCAGCCCCAGCATTTT
CDR3aa: CASSQRQGHQPQHF

d_gene: TRBD2
abundance: NA
v_gene: TRBV30
j_gene: TRBJ2-7
CDR3nt: TGTGCCTGGACTAGCGGGACCTACGAGCAGTACTTC
CDR3aa: CAWTSGTYEQYF

d_gene: NA
abundance: NA
v_gene: TRBV5-1
j_gene: TRBJ1-2
CDR3nt: TGCGCCAGCAGCTTGGACTCGGATGGCTACACCTTC
CDR3aa: CASSLDSDGYTF

d_gene: TRBD2
abundance: few
v_gene: TRBV27
j_gene: TRBJ2-7
CDR3nt: TGTGCCAGCAGTTTAGCGGGGGGGACCTACGAGCAGTACTTC
CDR3aa: CASSLAGGTYEQYF

d_gene: TRBD1
abundance: NA
v_gene: TRBV19
j_gene: TRBJ2-7
CDR3nt: TGTGCCAGTAAATCAGGACAGGCTGGATCCCACGAGCAGTACTTC
CDR3aa: CASKSGQAGSHEQYF

d_gene: NA
abundance: NA
v_gene: TRBV25-1
j_gene: TRBJ2-7
CDR3nt: TGTGCCAGCAGTAGAACCGGGGGTTCCTACGAGCAGTACTTC
CDR3aa: CASSRTGGSYEQYF

d_gene: NA
abundance: once
v_gene: TRBV6-5
j_gene: TRBJ1-1
CDR3nt: TGTGCCAGCAGACCTACAGGGTTGACTGAAGCTTTCTTT
CDR3aa: CASRPTGLTEAFF

d_gene: TRBD1
abundance: NA
v_gene: TRBV10-2
j_gene: TRBJ1-4
CDR3nt: TGCGCCAGCAAGGGGACAGGGGCGACTAATGAAAAACTGTTTTTT
CDR3aa: CASKGTGATNEKLFF

d_gene: NA
abundance: NA
v_gene: TRBV5-4
j_gene: TRBJ2-7
CDR3nt: TGTGCCAGCAGCTGGGAACAGGGATCCCTCTACGAGCAGTACTTC
CDR3aa: CASSWEQGSLYEQYF

d_gene: NA
abundance: NA
v_gene: TRBV5-1
j_gene: TRBJ1-6
CDR3nt: TGCGCCAGCAGCTGGGACAACTATAATTCACCCCTCCACTTT
CDR3aa: CASSWDNYNSPLHF

d_gene: NA
abundance: NA
v_gene: TRBV11-2
j_gene: TRBJ2-3
CDR3nt: TGTGCCAGCAGCGTTCAGGAGGGAGATACGCAGTATTTT
CDR3aa: CASSVQEGDTQYF

d_gene: NA
abundance: NA
v_gene: TRBV5-6
j_gene: TRBJ2-7
CDR3nt: TGTGCCAGCAGCTTGCTGGGGGCCACCCATTACGAGCAGTACTTC
CDR3aa: CASSLLGATHYEQYF

d_gene: TRBD2
abundance: NA
v_gene: TRBV25-1
j_gene: TRBJ2-1
CDR3nt: TGTGCCAGCAGCCTCAAAACTAGCGGGGGGTCCTTGGAGCAGTTCTTC
CDR3aa: CASSLKTSGGSLEQFF

d_gene: TRBD1
abundance: NA
v_gene: TRBV2
j_gene: TRBJ2-6
CDR3nt: TGTGCCAGCAGTGATACAGGGGGCGCTGGGGCCAACGTCCTGACTTTC
CDR3aa: CASSDTGGAGANVLTF

d_gene: TRBD1
abundance: NA
v_gene: TRBV6-2/TRBV6-3
j_gene: TRBJ1-1
CDR3nt: TGTGCCAGCAGTTACAGGGGGCTTCAAGCTTTCTTT
CDR3aa: CASSYRGLQAFF

d_gene: TRBD2
abundance: NA
v_gene: TRBV29-1
j_gene: TRBJ2-1
CDR3nt: TGCAGCGTTGAGCCCACAGCGGGGGGACAGACAATGAAGCAGTTCTTC
CDR3aa: CSVEPTAGGQTMKQFF

d_gene: TRBD1
abundance: once
v_gene: TRBV18
j_gene: TRBJ2-1
CDR3nt: TGTGCCAGCTCTCCACTGGGGGCAGGGGGCTACTACAATGAGCAGTTCTTC
CDR3aa: CASSPLGAGGYYNEQFF

d_gene: TRBD1
abundance: NA
v_gene: TRBV14
j_gene: TRBJ2-1
CDR3nt: TGTGCCAGCAGCCAAATTTTCGGGACAGGGTACAATGAGCAGTTCTTC
CDR3aa: CASSQIFGTGYNEQFF

d_gene: NA
abundance: NA
v_gene: TRBV5-1
j_gene: TRBJ2-5
CDR3nt: TGCGCCAGCAGCTTGAGCACGACTTCGAGGCCCCAAGAGACCCAGTACTTC
CDR3aa: CASSLSTTSRPQETQYF

d_gene: NA
abundance: NA
v_gene: TRBV5-6
j_gene: TRBJ2-6
CDR3nt: TGTGCCAGCAGCTTGATCTTGATTACGGCCGGGACTGGGGCCAACGTCCTGACTTTC
CDR3aa: CASSLILITAGTGANVLTF

d_gene: TRBD2
abundance: NA
v_gene: TRBV9
j_gene: TRBJ2-2
CDR3nt: TGTGCCAGCAGCGTTACTAGCGGGGGAACGAACACCGGGGAGCTGTTTTTT
CDR3aa: CASSVTSGGTNTGELFF

d_gene: NA
abundance: once
v_gene: TRBV19
j_gene: TRBJ2-2
CDR3nt: TGTGCCAGTAGCACAGGGGGAGGGTCCGGGGAGCTGTTTTTT
CDR3aa: CASSTGGGSGELFF

d_gene: NA
abundance: NA
v_gene: TRBV10-2
j_gene: TRBJ1-1
CDR3nt: TGCGCCAGCACTTCGAACACTGAAGCTTTCTTT
CDR3aa: CASTSNTEAFF

d_gene: TRBD1
abundance: NA
v_gene: TRBV24-1
j_gene: TRBJ1-5
CDR3nt: TGTGCCACCAGTGAACGGACAGGTACCCATCAGCCCCAGCATTTT
CDR3aa: CATSERTGTHQPQHF

d_gene: NA
abundance: NA
v_gene: TRBV29-1
j_gene: TRBJ1-1
CDR3nt: TGCAGCGTTGAAAGAGGGGGCACTGAAGCTTTCTTT
CDR3aa: CSVERGGTEAFF

d_gene: NA
abundance: NA
v_gene: TRBV19
j_gene: TRBJ2-2
CDR3nt: TGTGCCAGTAGCCTCGGGACTGCGAGAGTGGAGCTGTTTTTT
CDR3aa: CASSLGTARVELFF

d_gene: NA
abundance: once
v_gene: TRBV7-9
j_gene: TRBJ1-2
CDR3nt: TGTGCCAGCAGCCCCCCGGGAGGAATCTATGGCTACACCTTC
CDR3aa: CASSPPGGIYGYTF

d_gene: NA
abundance: once
v_gene: TRBV9
j_gene: TRBJ2-1
CDR3nt: TGTGCCAGCAGCTCGGACAGGGCCATTTGGGGAGGGGACAATGAGCAGTTCTTC
CDR3aa: CASSSDRAIWGGDNEQFF

d_gene: TRBD2
abundance: NA
v_gene: TRBV7-6
j_gene: TRBJ2-7
CDR3nt: TGTGCCAGCAGCTTGACGGCGGGGGGGTACGAGCAGTACTTC
CDR3aa: CASSLTAGGYEQYF

d_gene: NA
abundance: NA
v_gene: TRBV5-1
j_gene: TRBJ1-3
CDR3nt: TGCGCCAGCAGCTTGTCGGGAACTGGAAACACCATATATTTT
CDR3aa: CASSLSGTGNTIYF

d_gene: NA
abundance: NA
v_gene: TRBV9
j_gene: TRBJ2-6
CDR3nt: TGTGCCAGCAGCACAGACTCTGGGGCCAACGTCCTGACTTTC
CDR3aa: CASSTDSGANVLTF

d_gene: TRBD1
abundance: NA
v_gene: TRBV7-2
j_gene: TRBJ2-1
CDR3nt: TGTGCCAGCAGCGAAGGGGCAGGGGGCTACAATGAGCAGTTCTTC
CDR3aa: CASSEGAGGYNEQFF

d_gene: NA
abundance: few
v_gene: TRBV7-9
j_gene: TRBJ2-5
CDR3nt: TGTGCCAGCAGCCCCACCGGGACAATCGGGGAGACCCAGTACTTC
CDR3aa: CASSPTGTIGETQYF

d_gene: NA
abundance: NA
v_gene: TRBV11-2
j_gene: TRBJ1-2
CDR3nt: TGTGCCAGCAGCTTAGTAGCTAGATCCTCGTATGGCTACACCTTC
CDR3aa: CASSLVARSSYGYTF

d_gene: NA
abundance: few
v_gene: TRBV3-1/TRBV3-2
j_gene: TRBJ2-7
CDR3nt: TGTGCCAGCAGCCCCACAGGGTTCGAGCAGTACTTC
CDR3aa: CASSPTGFEQYF

d_gene: NA
abundance: NA
v_gene: TRBV25-1
j_gene: TRBJ1-1
CDR3nt: TGTGCCAGCAGTGAATATGGGACATCCCGAGGAGCTTTCTTT
CDR3aa: CASSEYGTSRGAFF

d_gene: NA
abundance: NA
v_gene: TRBV11-3
j_gene: TRBJ2-3
CDR3nt: TGTGCCAGCAGCTCGGTTGCTTCAGATACGCAGTATTTT
CDR3aa: CASSSVASDTQYF

d_gene: NA
abundance: NA
v_gene: TRBV18
j_gene: TRBJ2-1
CDR3nt: TGTGCCAGCTCACCGAGTACAGGTCTAAACAATGAGCAGTTCTTC
CDR3aa: CASSPSTGLNNEQFF

d_gene: NA
abundance: NA
v_gene: TRBV11-3
j_gene: TRBJ1-4
CDR3nt: TGTGCCAGCAGCTTATTGGGGGCTGATGAAAAACTGTTTTTT
CDR3aa: CASSLLGADEKLFF

d_gene: NA
abundance: NA
v_gene: TRBV11-2
j_gene: TRBJ1-5
CDR3nt: TGTGCCAGCAGCTTAAGGGGGAGTCAGCCCCAGCATTTT
CDR3aa: CASSLRGSQPQHF

d_gene: NA
abundance: NA
v_gene: TRBV29-1
j_gene: TRBJ1-1
CDR3nt: TGCAGCGTTGAACTGGGGGGGAACACTGAAGCTTTCTTT
CDR3aa: CSVELGGNTEAFF

d_gene: TRBD1
abundance: NA
v_gene: TRBV4-2
j_gene: TRBJ1-5
CDR3nt: TGTGCCAGCTCACCGGACAGGGGGCATCAGCCCCAGCATTTT
CDR3aa: CASSPDRGHQPQHF

d_gene: NA
abundance: NA
v_gene: TRBV4-2
j_gene: TRBJ2-5
CDR3nt: TGTGCCAGCAGCCTAACCAGGGGGGCACAGGAGACCCAGTACTTC
CDR3aa: CASSLTRGAQETQYF

d_gene: NA
abundance: NA
v_gene: TRBV6-5
j_gene: TRBJ1-2
CDR3nt: TGTGCCAGGAGACTGCAATCCTATGGCTACACCTTC
CDR3aa: CARRLQSYGYTF

d_gene: TRBD2
abundance: once
v_gene: TRBV11-2
j_gene: TRBJ2-5
CDR3nt: TGTGCCAGCAGCGCGAGCGGGAAGGGGACCCAGTACTTC
CDR3aa: CASSASGKGTQYF

d_gene: NA
abundance: NA
v_gene: TRBV10-3
j_gene: TRBJ2-3
CDR3nt: TGTGCCATCCTCGAACCCGGGTCAGATACGCAGTATTTT
CDR3aa: CAILEPGSDTQYF

d_gene: NA
abundance: NA
v_gene: TRBV18
j_gene: TRBJ1-5
CDR3nt: TGTGCCAGCTCACCAGCCGCCGAGCAGCCCCAGCATTTT
CDR3aa: CASSPAAEQPQHF

d_gene: NA
abundance: NA
v_gene: TRBV19
j_gene: TRBJ1-2
CDR3nt: TGTGCCAGTAGTACCCCTTTTGTCGTGGCCAACTATGGCTACACCTTC
CDR3aa: CASSTPFVVANYGYTF

d_gene: NA
abundance: NA
v_gene: TRBV10-3
j_gene: TRBJ2-3
CDR3nt: TGTGCCATCAGTGAGCCATGGTCCCTAGCTGGGACGCAGTATTTT
CDR3aa: CAISEPWSLAGTQYF

d_gene: TRBD1
abundance: NA
v_gene: TRBV7-2
j_gene: TRBJ2-1
CDR3nt: TGTGCCGGCCACCTGACAGGGTACAATGAGCAGTTCTTC
CDR3aa: CAGHLTGYNEQFF